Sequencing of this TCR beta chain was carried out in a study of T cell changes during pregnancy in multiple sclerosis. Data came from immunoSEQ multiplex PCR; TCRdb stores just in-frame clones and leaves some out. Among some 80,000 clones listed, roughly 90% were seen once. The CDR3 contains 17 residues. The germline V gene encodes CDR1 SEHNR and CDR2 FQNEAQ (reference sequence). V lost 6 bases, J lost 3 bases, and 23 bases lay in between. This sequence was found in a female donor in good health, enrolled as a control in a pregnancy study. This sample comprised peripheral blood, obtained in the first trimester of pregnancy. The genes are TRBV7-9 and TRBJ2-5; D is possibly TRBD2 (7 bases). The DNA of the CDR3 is TGTGCCAGCAGTAGGACAAGCGAGGGGGGGACCAAAGAGACCCAGTACTTC. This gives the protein CASSRTSEGGTKETQYF.